The next 10 T cell receptor beta chains were all read from a single sample in a study of blood T cell repertoires in COVID-19 (dated by TCRdb to the early 2020s). The method was the immunoSEQ multiplex PCR assay. Held by TCRdb, this immuneACCESS table contains in-frame sequences only and omits some clones. Under half of the omission traces to an unresolved V gene where checked; the cause of the rest is unknown. The sample contains 140,000 to 150,000 clones, 80% to 90% of them found a single time. 6.5% to 8.5% of the sample is held by the ten biggest clonotypes. Sequenced sample: peripheral blood. These receptors were taken from a human donor with acute or convalescent COVID-19. The donor label of this sample is uncertain.

The V call is TRBV4-1, the J call TRBJ2-1, with TRBD2 identical over 9 bases. CDR3 length equals 16 residues. The J segment lost 10 bases and the V segment lost 0 bases, leaving 10 bases of the junction unmatched. Germline CDR1 is MGHRA and CDR2 is YSYEKL. The CDR3 DNA is TGCGCCAGCAGCCAAGAGGGTACGGGACTAGCCGACGAGCAGTTCTTC. It codes for CASSQEGTGLADEQFF.

The V and J genes are TRBV14 and TRBJ2-1; TRBD2 aligns across 9 bases. Germline V gene lookup returns CDR1 SGHDN and CDR2 FVKESK. CDR3 size: 16 residues. V was pared by 4 bases and J by 4 bases, with 8 bases of the junction left unmatched. CDR3 DNA sequence: TGTGCCAGCAGCCCGTTTTTAGCGGGGGTGTACAATGAGCAGTTCTTC. Its protein product is CASSPFLAGVYNEQFF.

J is TRBJ1-1 and V is TRBV5-4; D unclear. Germline-derived CDR1 and CDR2 are SGHNT and YYREEE (reference sequence). The V end lost 0 bases, the J end lost 5 bases, and 8 bases lay between the germline ends. This CDR3 is built from 13 residues. In DNA, the CDR3 is TGTGCCAGCAGCTTGGTGCCGGGTACTGAAGCTTTCTTT. This codes for CASSLVPGTEAFF.

V is TRBV7-2 and J is TRBJ2-3, with TRBD2 identical over 8 bases. The germline V gene encodes CDR1 SGHTA and CDR2 FQGNSA. V lost 2 bases to trimming and J lost 0 bases; unmatched junction nucleotides: 7. CDR3 length: 17 amino acids. The CDR3 sequence is CASSLSGLAFSTDTQYF. CDR3 coding DNA: TGTGCCAGCAGCTTATCAGGACTAGCTTTTAGCACAGATACGCAGTATTTT. Filled out from reference TRBV7-2 and TRBJ2-3, the complete variable domain reads GAGVSQSPSNKVTEKGKDVELRCDPISGHTALYWYRQSLGQGLEFLIYFQGNSAPDKSGLPSDRFSAERTGGSVSTLTIQRTQQEDSAVYLCASSLSGLAFSTDTQYFGPGTRLTVL.

The J gene is TRBJ2-3, the V gene TRBV12-3 or TRBV12-4; D gene uncertain. Trimming pared 4 bases from V and 4 bases from J, leaving 6 bases between. The CDR3 runs 12 residues. CDR3 bases: TGTGCCAGCAGTTCTTTCCCAGATACGCAGTATTTT. This codes for CASSSFPDTQYF.

This clone was detected only a few times. The rearrangement uses TRBV19 and TRBJ1-2; 8 positions match TRBD1. CDR3 size: 16 residues. The V segment lost 6 bases and the J segment 3 bases; nucleotides outside the gene matches: 12. Germline V gene sequence: CDR1 LNHDA, CDR2 SQIVND (reference sequence). In DNA, the CDR3 is TGTGCCAGTAGCCCACCTTACGGGACAGGAGACTATGGCTACACCTTC. Protein product: CASSPPYGTGDYGYTF.

This clone has a handful of counts. The chain combines TRBV7-9 with TRBJ1-2; D not certain. Germline CDR1 SEHNR, CDR2 FQNEAQ (reference sequence). The V end was cut by 5 bases, the J end by 4 bases, with 20 bases between. The CDR3 sequence is 16 residues long. CDR3 residues: CASSPSGGPLSYGYTF. The CDR3, as DNA: TGTGCCAGCAGCCCCTCGGGAGGGCCCCTAAGCTATGGCTACACCTTC.

The chain links TRBV2 to TRBJ1-2; D is uncertain. CDR1 and CDR2 from the germline V gene are SNHLY and FYNNEI. The CDR3 sequence is 15 residues long. V lost 2 bases, J lost 3 bases, and 13 bases lay in between. The CDR3, as DNA: TGTGCCAGCAGTGAACCGACGACGGGAGACTATGGCTACACCTTC. Amino acid sequence: CASSEPTTGDYGYTF.

This clone was observed a handful of times. The chain combines TRBV19 with TRBJ1-1, with 10 bases aligning to TRBD1. This CDR3 region has 12 residues. The germline V gene has CDR1 LNHDA and CDR2 SQIVND (reference sequence). V trimming: 10 bases; J trimming: 3 bases; junction bases outside the gene matches: 2. CDR3 nucleotides: TGTGCCACGACAGGGGGCTACACTGAAGCTTTCTTT. Translating gives CATTGGYTEAFF.

This chain connects TRBV5-4 to TRBJ1-2; no clear D. Between the trimmed V and J ends, which lost 3 bases and 3 bases, there was a span of 9 bases. This CDR3 comprises 13 residues. Looked up from germline, CDR1 is SGHNT and CDR2 is YYREEE (reference sequence). The CDR3 DNA is TGTGCCAGCAGCTCCGGGAGGGACTATGGCTACACCTTC. Protein sequence: CASSSGRDYGYTF.